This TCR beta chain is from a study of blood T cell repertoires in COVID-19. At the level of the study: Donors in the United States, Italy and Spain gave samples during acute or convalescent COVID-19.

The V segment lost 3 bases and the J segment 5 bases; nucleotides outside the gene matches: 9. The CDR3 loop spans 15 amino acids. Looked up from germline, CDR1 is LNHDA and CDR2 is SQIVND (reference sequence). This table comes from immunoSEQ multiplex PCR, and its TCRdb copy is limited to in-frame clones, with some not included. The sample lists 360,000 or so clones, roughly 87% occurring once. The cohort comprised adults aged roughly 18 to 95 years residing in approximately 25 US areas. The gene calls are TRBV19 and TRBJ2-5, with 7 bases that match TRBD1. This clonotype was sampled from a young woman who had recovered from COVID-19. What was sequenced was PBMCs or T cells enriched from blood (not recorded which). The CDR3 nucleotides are TGTGCCAGTAGTATTCATAAGGGGGCAGGGGAGACCCAGTACTTC. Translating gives CASSIHKGAGETQYF. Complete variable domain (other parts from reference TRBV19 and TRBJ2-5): DGGITQSPKYLFRKEGQNVTLSCEQNLNHDAMYWYRQDPGQGLRLIYYSQIVNDFQKGDIAEGYSVSREKKESFPLTVTSAQKNPTAFYLCASSIHKGAGETQYFGPGTRLLVL.